Shown below are 10 T cell receptor beta chains from a single sample sequenced in a study of beta chain features in type 1 diabetes. General study findings and limits: For Type 1 diabetes patients, all four CD4+ subsets carried TCRB CDR3s that were moderately but significantly shorter.

Expressed TCRB transcripts got sequenced, as all isolated RNA was reverse transcribed. Profiling relied on immunoSEQ multiplex PCR, and the TCRdb table lists in-frame clones only, not all of them. The sample lists under 850,000 clones; roughly 13% were seen once. No cognate antigen is known for these TCRs. Sequencing was carried out using naive CD4+ T cells from blood. These receptors all come from a man aged 18-30 years with type 1 diabetes.

This sequence joins TRBV28 and TRBJ2-7, with 8 bases identical to TRBD1. Germline trimming cut 2 bases from V and 6 bases from J; bases unmatched to any gene: 12. The CDR3 loop spans 16 amino acids. Germline V CDR1 and CDR2: MDHEN, SYDVKM. The CDR3 sequence: CASSLIAGGGTAEQYF. CDR3 in DNA: TGTGCCAGCAGTTTAATTGCAGGGGGCGGGACCGCCGAGCAGTACTTC.

This clone was observed a few times. The gene calls are TRBV11-3 and TRBJ2-7; 11 bases map to TRBD2. Trimming took 4 bases from V and 6 from J; bases not matched to a gene: 11. The CDR3 extends over 16 amino acids. Germline lookup yields CDR1 SGHNT and CDR2 YENEEA. The DNA of the CDR3 is TGTGCCAGCAGCTCCTCTAACTTCGGACTAGCGGGCGAGCAGTACTTC. Protein sequence: CASSSSNFGLAGEQYF.

In nucleotides, the CDR3 is TGTGCCAGCAGCTCAGCCACAGGGCTAAGAACTGAAGCTTTCTTT. Its protein product is CASSSATGLRTEAFF. The chain recombines TRBV7-6 with TRBJ1-1; a weak D match, TRBD1 (6 bases). The CDR3 spans 15 residues. V gave up 4 bases and J gave up 5 bases, with 17 bases separating them. Germline values: CDR1 SGHVS, CDR2 FNYEAQ.

This chain joins TRBV5-4 and TRBJ2-2, with TRBD1 identical over 7 bases. Germline CDR1 reads SGHNT; CDR2 reads YYREEE (reference sequence). The CDR3 runs 14 residues. The junction had 9 bases not matched to a gene; V was cut back by 4 bases and J by 9 bases. Here the CDR3 DNA reads TGTGCCAGCAGCAGCAGGGACAGACACCGGGAGCTGTTTTTT. This gives the protein CASSSRDRHRELFF.

The chain couples TRBV7-8 to TRBJ1-1; D call uncertain. CDR1 SGHVS and CDR2 FQNEAQ come from the germline V gene. The CDR3 runs 13 residues. V gave up 0 bases and J gave up 6 bases, with 8 bases separating them. In DNA, the CDR3 is TGTGCCAGCAGCTTAGCCCCGACATCTGAAGCTTTCTTT. Amino acid sequence: CASSLAPTSEAFF.

This clone showed up just a few times. This chain connects TRBV6-5 to TRBJ2-7; a possible D gene is TRBD1 (6 bases). The CDR3 runs to 14 residues. Trimming took 2 bases from V and 0 from J, leaving 8 bases between them. Germline CDR1 and CDR2: MNHEY and SVGAGI. CDR3 sequence reads: CASSYDRRSYEQYF. CDR3 in DNA: TGTGCCAGCAGTTACGACAGGCGCTCCTACGAGCAGTACTTC.

This clone was counted a few times. The chain employs TRBV7-2 and TRBJ2-1; D not resolved. The germline V gene has CDR1 SGHTA and CDR2 FQGNSA. The CDR3 contains 14 residues. The ends were cut back, 4 bases at V and 0 bases at J, with 7 bases in the middle. The CDR3 DNA reads TGTGCCAGCAGCTCAGATCACTCCTACAATGAGCAGTTCTTC. Translating it yields CASSSDHSYNEQFF.

This chain joins TRBV9 and TRBJ1-6; unclear D gene. Deletions cut 3 bases from V and 5 bases from J, with 6 bases between. CDR3 length: 13 amino acids. The germline gives CDR1 SGDLS, CDR2 YYNGEE. CDR3 sequence reads: CASSDRDNSPLHF. The CDR3 coding sequence is TGTGCCAGCAGCGATCGCGATAATTCACCCCTCCACTTT.

The rearrangement joins TRBV29-1 to TRBJ2-7; 7 bases line up with TRBD1. Germline CDR1 and CDR2: SQVTM and ANQGSEA. J was trimmed by 2 bases and V by 7 bases; bases with no gene match: 5. The CDR3 has 12 residues. Here the CDR3 reads CSAQGQAYEQYF. CDR3 coding DNA: TGCAGCGCCCAAGGACAGGCCTACGAGCAGTACTTC.

The V call is TRBV4-1, the J call TRBJ2-1, with D unresolved. CDR3 length: 14 amino acids. V was pared by 6 bases and J by 0 bases, with 9 bases between. Germline lookup yields CDR1 MGHRA and CDR2 YSYEKL. For the CDR3, the DNA is TGCGCCAGCAGAGAGTGGAGCTCCTACAATGAGCAGTTCTTC. It encodes CASREWSSYNEQFF.